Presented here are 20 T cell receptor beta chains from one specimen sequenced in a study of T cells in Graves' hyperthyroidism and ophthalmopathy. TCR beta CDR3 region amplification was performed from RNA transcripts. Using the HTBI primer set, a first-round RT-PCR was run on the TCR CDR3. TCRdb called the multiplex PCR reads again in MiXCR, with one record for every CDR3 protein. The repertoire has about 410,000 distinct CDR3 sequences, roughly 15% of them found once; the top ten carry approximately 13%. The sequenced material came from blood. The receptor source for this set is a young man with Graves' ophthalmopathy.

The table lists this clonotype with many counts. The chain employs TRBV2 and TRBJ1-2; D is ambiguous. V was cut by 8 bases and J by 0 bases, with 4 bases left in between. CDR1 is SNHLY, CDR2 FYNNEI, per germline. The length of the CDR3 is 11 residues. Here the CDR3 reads CASGTNYGYTF. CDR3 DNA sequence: TGTGCCAGCGGAACTAACTATGGCTACACCTTC.

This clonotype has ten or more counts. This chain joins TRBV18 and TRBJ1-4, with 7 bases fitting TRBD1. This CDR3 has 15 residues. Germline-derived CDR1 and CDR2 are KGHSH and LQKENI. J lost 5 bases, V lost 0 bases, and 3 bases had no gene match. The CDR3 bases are TGTGCCAGCTCACCACCGTCCAGGGGGAATGAAAAACTGTTTTTT. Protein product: CASSPPSRGNEKLFF.

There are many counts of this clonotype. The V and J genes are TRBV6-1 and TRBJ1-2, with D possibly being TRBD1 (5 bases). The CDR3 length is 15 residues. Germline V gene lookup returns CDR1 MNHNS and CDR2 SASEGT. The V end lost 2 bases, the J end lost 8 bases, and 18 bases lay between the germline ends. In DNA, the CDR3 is TGTGCCAGCAGTGAATCGTCCCGGGACGGGTACGGCTACACCTTC. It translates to CASSESSRDGYGYTF.

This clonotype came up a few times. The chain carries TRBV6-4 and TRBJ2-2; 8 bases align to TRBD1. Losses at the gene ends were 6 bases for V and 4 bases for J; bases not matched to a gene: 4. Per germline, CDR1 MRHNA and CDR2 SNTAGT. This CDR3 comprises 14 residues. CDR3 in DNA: TGTGCCAGCAGAGGACAGGGATCCACCGGGGAGCTGTTTTTT. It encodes CASRGQGSTGELFF.

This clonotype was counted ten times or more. The CDR3, as DNA: TGCGCCAGCAGCCAAGGGGCTCCTTGGCGGGACTACGAGCAGTACTTC. Translation gives CASSQGAPWRDYEQYF. V usage is TRBV4-1 and J usage is TRBJ2-7; weak D call: TRBD2 (6 bases). CDR3 length: 16 residues. Germline values: CDR1 MGHRA, CDR2 YSYEKL. Trimming removed 1 base from V and 3 bases from J, with 16 bases in between.

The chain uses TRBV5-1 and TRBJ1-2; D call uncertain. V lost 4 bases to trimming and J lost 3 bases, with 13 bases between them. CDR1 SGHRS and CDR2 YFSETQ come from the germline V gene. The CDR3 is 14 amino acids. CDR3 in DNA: TGCGCCAGCAGCCCCCACTCTGGAGACTATGGCTACACCTTC. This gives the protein CASSPHSGDYGYTF.

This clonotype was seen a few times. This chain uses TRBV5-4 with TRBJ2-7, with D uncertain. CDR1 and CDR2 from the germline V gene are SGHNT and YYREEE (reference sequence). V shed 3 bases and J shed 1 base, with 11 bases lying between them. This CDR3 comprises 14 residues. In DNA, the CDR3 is TGTGCCAGCAGCTACTTCGGACGGTCCTACGAGCAGTACTTC. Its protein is CASSYFGRSYEQYF.

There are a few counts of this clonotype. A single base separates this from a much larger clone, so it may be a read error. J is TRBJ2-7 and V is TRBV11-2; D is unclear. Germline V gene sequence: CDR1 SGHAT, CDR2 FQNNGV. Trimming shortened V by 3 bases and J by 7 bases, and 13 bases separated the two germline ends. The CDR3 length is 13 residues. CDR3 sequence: CASSLVAPHEQYF. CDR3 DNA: TGTGCCAGCAGCTTGGTTGCACCACATGAGCAGTACTTC.

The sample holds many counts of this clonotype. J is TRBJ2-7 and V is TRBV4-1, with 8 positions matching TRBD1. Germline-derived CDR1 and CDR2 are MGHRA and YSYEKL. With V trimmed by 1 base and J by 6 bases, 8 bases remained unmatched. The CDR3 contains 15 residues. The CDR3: CASSQAHRGSGEQYF. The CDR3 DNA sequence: TGCGCCAGCAGCCAAGCCCACAGGGGGTCGGGCGAGCAGTACTTC.

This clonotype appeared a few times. The chain's CDR3 is CASSQVAGDEQFF. The DNA of the CDR3 is TGCGCCAGCAGCCAAGTGGCTGGGGATGAGCAGTTCTTC. This chain connects TRBV4-1 to TRBJ2-1; D is unclear. The germline V gene encodes CDR1 MGHRA and CDR2 YSYEKL. Trimming removed 1 base from V and 8 bases from J, with 9 bases in between. CDR3 length: 13 amino acids.

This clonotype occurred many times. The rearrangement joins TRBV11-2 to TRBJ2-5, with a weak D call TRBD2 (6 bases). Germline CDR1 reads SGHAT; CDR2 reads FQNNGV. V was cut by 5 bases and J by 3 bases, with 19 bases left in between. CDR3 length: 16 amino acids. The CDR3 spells CASSPLGGPNKETQYF. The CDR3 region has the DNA TGTGCCAGCAGCCCCCTCGGGGGACCCAACAAAGAGACCCAGTACTTC. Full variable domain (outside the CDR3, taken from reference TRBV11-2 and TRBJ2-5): EAGVAQSPRYKIIEKRQSVAFWCNPISGHATLYWYQQILGQGPKLLIQFQNNGVVDDSQLPKDRFSAERLKGVDSTLKIQPAKLEDSAVYLCASSPLGGPNKETQYFGPGTRLLVL.

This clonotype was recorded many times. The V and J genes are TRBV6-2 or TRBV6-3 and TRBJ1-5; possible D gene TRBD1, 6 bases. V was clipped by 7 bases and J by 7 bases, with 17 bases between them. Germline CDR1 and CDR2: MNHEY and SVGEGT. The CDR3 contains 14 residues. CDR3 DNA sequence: TGTGCCAGCACCGTTAACAGGGCAAGGCAGCCCCAGCATTTT. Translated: CASTVNRARQPQHF.

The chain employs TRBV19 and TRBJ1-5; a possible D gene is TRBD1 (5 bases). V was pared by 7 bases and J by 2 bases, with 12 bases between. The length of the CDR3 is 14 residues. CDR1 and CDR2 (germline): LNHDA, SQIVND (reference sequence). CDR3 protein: CASTEKQGNQPQHF. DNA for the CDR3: TGTGCCAGTACAGAAAAACAGGGCAATCAGCCCCAGCATTTT.

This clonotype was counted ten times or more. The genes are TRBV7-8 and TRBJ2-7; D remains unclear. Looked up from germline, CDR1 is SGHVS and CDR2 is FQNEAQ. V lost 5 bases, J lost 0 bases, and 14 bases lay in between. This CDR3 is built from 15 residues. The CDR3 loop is CASSLQDGSSYEQYF. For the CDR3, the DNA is TGTGCCAGCAGCCTCCAGGACGGTAGCTCCTACGAGCAGTACTTC. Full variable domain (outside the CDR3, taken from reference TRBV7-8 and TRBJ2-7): GAGVSQSPRYKVAKRGQDVALRCDPISGHVSLFWYQQALGQGPEFLTYFQNEAQLDKSGLPSDRFFAERPEGSVSTLKIQRTQQEDSAVYLCASSLQDGSSYEQYFGPGTRLTVT.

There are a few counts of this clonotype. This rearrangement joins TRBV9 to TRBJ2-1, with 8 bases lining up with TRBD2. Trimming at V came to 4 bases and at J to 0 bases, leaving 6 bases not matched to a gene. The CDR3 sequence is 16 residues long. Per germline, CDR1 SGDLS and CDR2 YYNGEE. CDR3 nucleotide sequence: TGTGCCAGCAGCCCCATAGCGGGATTCTCCTACAATGAGCAGTTCTTC. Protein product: CASSPIAGFSYNEQFF.

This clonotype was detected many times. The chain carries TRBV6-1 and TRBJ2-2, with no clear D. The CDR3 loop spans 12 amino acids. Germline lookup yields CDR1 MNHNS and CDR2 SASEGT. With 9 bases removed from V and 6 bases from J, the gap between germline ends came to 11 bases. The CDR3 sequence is CASRVPSGELFF. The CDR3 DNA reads TGTGCCAGTAGGGTACCGTCCGGGGAGCTGTTTTTT.

The CDR3 loop is CASSYSGVSENTIYF. CDR3 nucleotides: TGTGCCAGCAGTTACTCGGGGGTCTCGGAAAACACCATATATTTT. The chain uses TRBV6-6 and TRBJ1-3, with a tentative D call TRBD1 (5 bases). V gave up 0 bases and J gave up 6 bases, with 12 bases separating them. The CDR3 sequence is 15 residues long. CDR1 and CDR2 (germline): MNHNY, SVGAGI (reference sequence).

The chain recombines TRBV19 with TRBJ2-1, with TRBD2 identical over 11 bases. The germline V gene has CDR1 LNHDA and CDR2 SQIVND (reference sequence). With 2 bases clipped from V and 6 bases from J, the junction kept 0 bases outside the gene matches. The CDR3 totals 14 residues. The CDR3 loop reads CASSITSGGNEQFF. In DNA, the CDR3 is TGTGCCAGTAGTATAACTAGCGGGGGCAATGAGCAGTTCTTC.

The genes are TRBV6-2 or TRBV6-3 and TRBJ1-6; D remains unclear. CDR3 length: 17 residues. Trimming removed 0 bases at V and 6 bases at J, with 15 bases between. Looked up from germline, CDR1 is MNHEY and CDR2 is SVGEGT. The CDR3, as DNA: TGTGCCAGCAGTTACTCGATTCCAGGCTCGCTTAATTCACCCCTCCACTTT. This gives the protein CASSYSIPGSLNSPLHF.

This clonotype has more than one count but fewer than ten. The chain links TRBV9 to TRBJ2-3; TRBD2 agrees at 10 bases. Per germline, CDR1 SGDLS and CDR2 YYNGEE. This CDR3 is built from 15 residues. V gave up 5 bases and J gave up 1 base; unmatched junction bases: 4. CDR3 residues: CASRVTSGGTDTQYF. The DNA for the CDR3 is TGTGCCAGCAGGGTAACTAGCGGGGGCACAGATACGCAGTATTTT.